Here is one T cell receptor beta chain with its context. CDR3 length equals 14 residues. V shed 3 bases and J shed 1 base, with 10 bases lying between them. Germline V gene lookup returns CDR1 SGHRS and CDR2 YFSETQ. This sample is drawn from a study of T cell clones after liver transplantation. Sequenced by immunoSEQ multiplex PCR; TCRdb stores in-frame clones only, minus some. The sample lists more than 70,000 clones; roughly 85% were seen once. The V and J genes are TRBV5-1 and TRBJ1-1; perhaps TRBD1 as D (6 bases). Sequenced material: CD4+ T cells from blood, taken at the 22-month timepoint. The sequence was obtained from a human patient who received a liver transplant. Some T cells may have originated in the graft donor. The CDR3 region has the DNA TGCGCCAGCAGCTCCCAAGGGGGGAACACTGAAGCTTTCTTT. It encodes CASSSQGGNTEAFF.